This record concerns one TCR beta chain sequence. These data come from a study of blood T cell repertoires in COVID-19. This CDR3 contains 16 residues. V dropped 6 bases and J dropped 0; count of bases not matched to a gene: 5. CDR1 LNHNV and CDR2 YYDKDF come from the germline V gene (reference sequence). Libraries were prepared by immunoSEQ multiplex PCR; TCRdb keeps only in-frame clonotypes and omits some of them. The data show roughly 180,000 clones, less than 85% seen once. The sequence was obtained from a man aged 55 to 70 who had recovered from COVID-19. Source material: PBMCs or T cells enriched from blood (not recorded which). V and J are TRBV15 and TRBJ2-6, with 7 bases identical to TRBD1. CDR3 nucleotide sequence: TGTGCCACCAGGGGGACAGCTTACTCTGGGGCCAACGTCCTGACTTTC. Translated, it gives CATRGTAYSGANVLTF.